The source of this TCR beta chain is a study of response to subunit inactivated influenza vaccine. TCRdb ran MiXCR on the RT-PCR reads and lists one entry per CDR3 protein. The repertoire holds about 540,000 distinct CDR3 sequences, less than 25% seen once, with 2.5% to 3% in the top ten. V lost 0 bases, J lost 14 bases, and 17 bases lay in between. This CDR3 has 15 amino acids. These records were also assigned to another study, of T cells expressing NK-cell markers. Per that study: A 5'RACE template switching approach incorporating UMIs was used to make TCR beta cDNA. Dominant NKG2C+ clonotypes made up roughly 1.0-8% of CD8+ T cells in several donors. Expanded NKG2C+ T cell clones had unclear HCMV specificity.

V is TRBV12-3 or TRBV12-4 and J is TRBJ1-6; D is undetermined. The sequenced sample was CD4+ T cells sorted from PBMCs, obtained approximately 12 days after vaccination. This clonotype was obtained from a man aged 50-60 years who received an inactivated influenza vaccine. Written as DNA, the CDR3 is TGTGCCAGCAGTTTAGCAGGCGGCGGCCCTTTAGCCCTCCACTTT. Amino acids: CASSLAGGGPLALHF.